Included here is one T cell receptor (beta chain) sequence, with context. Antigen unknown. Measured with immunoSEQ multiplex PCR; TCRdb has only the in-frame clones, and not every one. The sample has around 76,000 clones; 91% are singletons. This specimen belongs to a study of resident and recirculating memory T cells in vitiligo. Study information: Each patient gave two lesional and two nonlesional epidermal shave biopsies, plus PBMCs.

Stability required unchanged lesions during the previous 6 months. Study-wide results and limits: TCR sequences were not conserved across biopsy sites or patients.

Sequenced sample: blood. This TCR derives from a male donor with vitiligo.

Here the CDR3 DNA reads TGTGCCAGCAGTTACTCGGGGACAGGGCCCTCTGGGGAGCAGTTCTTC. This sequence encodes CASSYSGTGPSGEQFF. V gene TRBV6-5 combines with J gene TRBJ2-1; the match to TRBD1 covers 9 bases. The CDR3 has 16 residues. The germline V gene has CDR1 MNHEY and CDR2 SVGAGI. Trimming removed 0 bases from V and 10 bases from J; junction bases left unmatched: 10.